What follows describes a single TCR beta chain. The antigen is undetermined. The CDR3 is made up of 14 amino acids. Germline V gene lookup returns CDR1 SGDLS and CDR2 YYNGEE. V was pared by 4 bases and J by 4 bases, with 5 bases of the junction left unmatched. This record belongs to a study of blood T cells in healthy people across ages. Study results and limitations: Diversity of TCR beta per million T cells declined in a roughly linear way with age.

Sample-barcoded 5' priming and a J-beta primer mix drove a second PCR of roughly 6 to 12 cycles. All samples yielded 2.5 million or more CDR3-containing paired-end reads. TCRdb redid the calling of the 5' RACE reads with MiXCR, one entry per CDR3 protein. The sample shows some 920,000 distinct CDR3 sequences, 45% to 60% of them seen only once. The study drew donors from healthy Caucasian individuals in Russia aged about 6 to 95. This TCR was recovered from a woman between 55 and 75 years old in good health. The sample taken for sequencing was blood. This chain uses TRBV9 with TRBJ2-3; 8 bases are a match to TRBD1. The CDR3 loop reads CASSSGQGADTQYF. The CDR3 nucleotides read TGTGCCAGCAGCTCAGGACAGGGCGCAGATACGCAGTATTTT.